The present entry profiles one T cell receptor beta chain with its context. CDR1 LGHDT and CDR2 YNNKEL come from the germline V gene (reference sequence). V was pared by 4 bases and J by 6 bases, with 19 bases between. The CDR3 is 15 residues long. The data belong to a study of Ad26.COV2.S vaccination and SARS-CoV-2 variants. Across the study: Recipients of Ad26.COV2.S got it intramuscularly, once or twice 56 days apart.

TCRdb's copy holds only in-frame clones and misses some; the assay was immunoSEQ multiplex PCR. The sample lists about 350,000 clones; around nine tenths were seen once. The treatment: roughly 19 received Ad26.COV2.S at low or high dose, single or two shots; roughly five received placebo; per-sample allocation not given. It was on day 63 after the first vaccine or placebo injection that samples were taken. The sequencing used peripheral blood, collected in a trial of Ad26.COV2.S vaccine versus placebo. The clonotype was recovered from a person between 18 and 60 years old who received the Ad26.COV2.S COVID-19 vaccine or a placebo. The rearrangement joins TRBV3-1 (or the pseudogene TRBV3-2) to TRBJ2-7, with TRBD1 as a possible D gene (5 bases). The CDR3 sequence is CASSPLGGLGREQYF. The DNA of the CDR3 is TGTGCCAGCAGCCCTCTCGGTGGGCTGGGGCGCGAGCAGTACTTC.